This T cell receptor (beta chain) was obtained from a study of OX40 agonist ivuxolimab in advanced cancers. Profiling relied on immunoSEQ multiplex PCR, and the TCRdb table lists in-frame clones only, not all of them. Found here are 90,000 to 130,000 clones, roughly nine tenths of them singletons; the top ten hold less than 0.35%. The V end lost 4 bases, the J end lost 1 base, and 10 bases lay between the germline ends. The CDR3 is 14 residues long. The V gene's germline CDR1 is SEHNR and CDR2 FQNEAQ (reference sequence). At baseline, cycle 4 day 1, and cycle 7 day 1, blood was sampled. The rearrangement joins TRBV7-9 to TRBJ1-1; D perhaps matches TRBD1 (5 bases). The sample consisted of CD4+ or CD8+ T cells sorted from blood, taken in a trial of the OX40 agonist ivuxolimab. The TCR was taken from an adult with an advanced solid tumor such as melanoma, head and neck, liver or kidney cancer. The CDR3 loop is CASSYRDGNTEAFF. In nucleotides, the CDR3 is TGTGCCAGCAGCTACCGGGACGGGAACACTGAAGCTTTCTTT.